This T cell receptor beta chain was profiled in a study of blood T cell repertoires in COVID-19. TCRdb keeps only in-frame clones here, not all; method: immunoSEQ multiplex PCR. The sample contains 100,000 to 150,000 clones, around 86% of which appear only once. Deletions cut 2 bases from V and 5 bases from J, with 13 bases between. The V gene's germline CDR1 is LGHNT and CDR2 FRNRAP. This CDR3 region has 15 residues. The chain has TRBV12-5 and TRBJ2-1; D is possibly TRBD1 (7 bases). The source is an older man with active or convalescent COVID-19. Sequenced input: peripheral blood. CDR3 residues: CASGLPARGDNEQFF. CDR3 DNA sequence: TGTGCTAGTGGTTTGCCGGCCAGGGGGGACAATGAGCAGTTCTTC.